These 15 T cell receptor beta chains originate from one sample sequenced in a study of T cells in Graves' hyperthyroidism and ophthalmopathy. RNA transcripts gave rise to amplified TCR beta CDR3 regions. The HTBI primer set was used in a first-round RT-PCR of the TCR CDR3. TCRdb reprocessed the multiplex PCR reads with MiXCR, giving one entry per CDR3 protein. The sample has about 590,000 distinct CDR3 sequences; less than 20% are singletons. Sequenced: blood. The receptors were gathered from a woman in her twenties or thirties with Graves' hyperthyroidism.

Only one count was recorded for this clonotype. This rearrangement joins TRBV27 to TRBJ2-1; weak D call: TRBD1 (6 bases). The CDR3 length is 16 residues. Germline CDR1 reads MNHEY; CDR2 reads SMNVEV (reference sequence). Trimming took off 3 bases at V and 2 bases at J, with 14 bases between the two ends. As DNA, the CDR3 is TGTGCCAGCAGTTTGTTCAGGGGCCGGGCCTACAATGAGCAGTTCTTC. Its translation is CASSLFRGRAYNEQFF.

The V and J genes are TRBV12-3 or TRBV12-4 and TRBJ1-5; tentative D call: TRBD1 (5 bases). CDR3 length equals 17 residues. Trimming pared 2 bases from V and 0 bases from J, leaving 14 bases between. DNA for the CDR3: TGTGCCAGCAGTTTAAGGGCAGGGTCTTATAGCAATCAGCCCCAGCATTTT. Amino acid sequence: CASSLRAGSYSNQPQHF.

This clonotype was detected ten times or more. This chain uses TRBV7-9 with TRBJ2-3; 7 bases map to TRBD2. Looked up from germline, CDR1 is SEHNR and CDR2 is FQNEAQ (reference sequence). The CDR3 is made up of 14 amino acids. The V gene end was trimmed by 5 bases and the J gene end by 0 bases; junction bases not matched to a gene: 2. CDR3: CASSRAGSTDTQYF. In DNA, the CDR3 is TGTGCCAGCAGCCGAGCGGGAAGCACAGATACGCAGTATTTT.

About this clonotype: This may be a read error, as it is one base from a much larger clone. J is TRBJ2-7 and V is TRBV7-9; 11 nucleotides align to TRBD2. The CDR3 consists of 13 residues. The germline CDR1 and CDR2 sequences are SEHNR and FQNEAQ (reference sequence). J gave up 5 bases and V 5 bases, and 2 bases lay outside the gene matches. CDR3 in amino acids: CASSQLAGDEQYF. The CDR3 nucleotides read TGTGCCAGCAGCCAACTAGCGGGAGACGAGCAGTACTTC. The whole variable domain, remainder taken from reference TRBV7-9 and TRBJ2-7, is DTGVSQNPRHKITKRGQNVTFRCDPISEHNRLYWYRQTLGQGPEFLTYFQNEAQLEKSRLLSDRFSAERPKGSFSTLEIQRTEQGDSAMYLCASSQLAGDEQYFGPGTRLTVT.

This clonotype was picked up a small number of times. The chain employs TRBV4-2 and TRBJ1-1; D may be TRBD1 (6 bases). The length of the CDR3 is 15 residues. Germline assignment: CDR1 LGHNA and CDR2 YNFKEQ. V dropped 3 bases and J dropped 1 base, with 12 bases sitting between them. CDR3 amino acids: CASSHEWTANTEAFF. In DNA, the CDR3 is TGTGCCAGCAGCCATGAATGGACAGCGAACACTGAAGCTTTCTTT.

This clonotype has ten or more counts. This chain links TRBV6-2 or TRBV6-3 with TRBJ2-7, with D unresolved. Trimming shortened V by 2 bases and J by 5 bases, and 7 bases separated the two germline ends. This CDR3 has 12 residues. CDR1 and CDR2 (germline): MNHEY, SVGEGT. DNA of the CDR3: TGTGCCAGCAGTTACCCCCGCCACGAGCAGTACTTC. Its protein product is CASSYPRHEQYF.

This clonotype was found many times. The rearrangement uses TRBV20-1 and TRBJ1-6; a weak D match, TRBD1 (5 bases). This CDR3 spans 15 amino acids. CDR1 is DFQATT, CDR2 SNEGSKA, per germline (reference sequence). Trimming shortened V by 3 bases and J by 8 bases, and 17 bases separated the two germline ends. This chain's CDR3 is CSASLPARDDSPLHF. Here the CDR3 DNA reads TGCAGTGCTAGCCTTCCTGCCAGGGACGATTCACCCCTCCACTTT.

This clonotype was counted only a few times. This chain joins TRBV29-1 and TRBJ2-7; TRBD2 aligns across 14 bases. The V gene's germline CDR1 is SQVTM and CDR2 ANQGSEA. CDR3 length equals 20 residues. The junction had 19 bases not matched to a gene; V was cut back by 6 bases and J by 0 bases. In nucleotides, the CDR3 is TGCAGCGTCACGGGACACCGACCTGGGACTAGCGGGAGAAGCTCCTACGAGCAGTACTTC. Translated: CSVTGHRPGTSGRSSYEQYF.

CDR3 coding DNA: TGTGCTAGTGCCCCGTTCGAGAAGGATTTTCCAAATAGTGAGTACTTC. Translation gives CASAPFEKDFPNSEYF. This chain links TRBV12-5 with TRBJ2-5; D unresolved. Trimming shortened V by 7 bases and J by 12 bases, and 30 bases separated the two germline ends. The CDR3 has 16 residues. CDR1 and CDR2 from the germline V gene are LGHNT and FRNRAP.

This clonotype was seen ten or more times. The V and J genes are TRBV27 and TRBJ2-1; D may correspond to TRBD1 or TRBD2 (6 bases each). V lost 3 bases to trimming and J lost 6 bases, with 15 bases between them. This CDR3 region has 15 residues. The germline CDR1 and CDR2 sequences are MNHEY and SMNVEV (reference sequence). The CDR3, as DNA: TGTGCCAGCAGTTTTAGGGGGAGGTTGAGCAATGAGCAGTTCTTC. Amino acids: CASSFRGRLSNEQFF.

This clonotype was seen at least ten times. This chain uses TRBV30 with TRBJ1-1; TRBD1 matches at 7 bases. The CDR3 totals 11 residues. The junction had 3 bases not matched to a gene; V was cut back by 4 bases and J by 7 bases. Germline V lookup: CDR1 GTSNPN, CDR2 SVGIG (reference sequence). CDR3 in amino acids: CAWTGQVEAFF. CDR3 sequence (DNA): TGTGCCTGGACCGGACAGGTTGAAGCTTTCTTT.

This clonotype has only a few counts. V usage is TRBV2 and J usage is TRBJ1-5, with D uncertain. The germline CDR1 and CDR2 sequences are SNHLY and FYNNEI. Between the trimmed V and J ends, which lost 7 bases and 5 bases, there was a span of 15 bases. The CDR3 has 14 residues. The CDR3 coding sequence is TGTGCCAGCACGGCGACCGCCTCAGATCAGCCCCAGCATTTT. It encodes CASTATASDQPQHF.

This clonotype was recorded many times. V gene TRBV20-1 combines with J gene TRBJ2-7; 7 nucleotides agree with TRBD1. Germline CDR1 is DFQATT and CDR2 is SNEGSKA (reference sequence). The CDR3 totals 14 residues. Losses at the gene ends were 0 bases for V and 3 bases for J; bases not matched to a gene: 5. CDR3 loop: CSAREPTGVYEQYF. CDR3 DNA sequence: TGCAGTGCTAGAGAGCCCACAGGGGTCTACGAGCAGTACTTC.

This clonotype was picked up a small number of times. The CDR3 DNA sequence: TGTGCCACCTCGAGGGGATCGGGCCTCGGCTCCTACAATGAGCAGTTCTTC. It codes for CATSRGSGLGSYNEQFF. The rearrangement joins TRBV24-1 to TRBJ2-1, with D tentatively TRBD1 or TRBD2 (5 bases each). This CDR3 spans 17 amino acids. The V end was cut by 9 bases, the J end by 0 bases, with 20 bases between. Looked up from germline, CDR1 is KGHDR and CDR2 is SFDVKD.

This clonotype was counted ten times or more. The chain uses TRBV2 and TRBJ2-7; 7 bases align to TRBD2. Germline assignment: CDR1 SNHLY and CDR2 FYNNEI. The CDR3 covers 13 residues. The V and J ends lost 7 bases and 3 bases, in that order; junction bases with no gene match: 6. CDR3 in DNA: TGTGCCAGCAATGGACTAGGCAGCTACGAGCAGTACTTC. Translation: CASNGLGSYEQYF.